This passage covers 12 T cell receptor beta chains from one sample sequenced in a study of blood T cell repertoires in COVID-19 (TCRdb year 2020). The library was generated by the immunoSEQ multiplex PCR assay. TCRdb took this table from immuneACCESS and kept in-frame rearrangements with V and J called. Such tables lack part of the clones; where checked against another copy, unresolved V genes explain under half of the gap, and the rest is unexplained. The sample table contains a few hundred thousand clones; only one count was recorded for 80% to 95% of them. The ten largest make up 0.8% to 0.9% of the sample. Sequenced input: PBMCs or T cells enriched from blood (not recorded which). These receptors all stem from a woman aged 40 to 55 who had been exposed to COVID-19.

V gene TRBV19 combines with J gene TRBJ1-3; D unclear. CDR3 length: 14 amino acids. Germline CDR1 and CDR2: LNHDA and SQIVND (reference sequence). Between the trimmed V and J ends, which lost 6 bases and 0 bases, there was a span of 9 bases. The CDR3 protein is CASRSWSSGNTIYF. CDR3 in DNA: TGTGCCAGTAGAAGTTGGAGCTCTGGAAACACCATATATTTT. The full variable domain, its missing parts supplied by reference TRBV19 and TRBJ1-3, is DGGITQSPKYLFRKEGQNVTLSCEQNLNHDAMYWYRQDPGQGLRLIYYSQIVNDFQKGDIAEGYSVSREKKESFPLTVTSAQKNPTAFYLCASRSWSSGNTIYFGEGSWLTVV.

The chain has TRBV5-1 and TRBJ2-4, with D possibly TRBD2 on 5 matching bases. V was clipped by 4 bases and J by 6 bases, with 20 bases between them. This CDR3 is 16 amino acids long. Germline loops: CDR1 SGHRS, CDR2 YFSETQ. In DNA, the CDR3 is TGCGCCAGCAGCCCTCTAGGGTCGGGGAATGGAAACATTCAGTACTTC. Translation gives CASSPLGSGNGNIQYF.

In DNA, the CDR3 is TGTGCCAGCAGTGCCAGCCCACAGGGGGCTGCTGGCTACACCTTC. This translates into CASSASPQGAAGYTF. V and J are TRBV25-1 and TRBJ1-2, with 9 bases identical to TRBD1. The V segment lost 4 bases and the J segment 7 bases; nucleotides outside the gene matches: 10. From germline, CDR1 is MGHDK and CDR2 SYGVNS. CDR3 length: 15 amino acids.

The chain joins TRBV2 to TRBJ2-3, with D possibly TRBD2 on 5 matching bases. The V gene's germline CDR1 is SNHLY and CDR2 FYNNEI. V was cut by 6 bases and J by 7 bases, with 8 bases left in between. CDR3 size: 11 residues. The CDR3 here is CASSEGYTQYF. The CDR3 nucleotides are TGTGCCAGCAGCGAGGGTTATACGCAGTATTTT. The variable domain in full, with the rest retrieved from reference TRBV2 and TRBJ2-3, is EPEVTQTPSHQVTQMGQEVILRCVPISNHLYFYWYRQILGQKVEFLVSFYNNEISEKSEIFDDQFSVERPDGSNFTLKIRSTKLEDSAMYFCASSEGYTQYFGPGTRLTVL.

The rearrangement joins TRBV6-1 to TRBJ1-2; no firm D call. The CDR3 sequence is 15 residues long. V was cut by 2 bases and J by 0 bases, with 10 bases left in between. The germline gives CDR1 MNHNS, CDR2 SASEGT. CDR3: CASSEKSTANYGYTF. CDR3 nucleotide sequence: TGTGCCAGCAGTGAAAAGTCTACAGCTAACTATGGCTACACCTTC.

The rearrangement joins TRBV29-1 to TRBJ2-1; TRBD1 agrees at 8 bases. Looked up from germline, CDR1 is SQVTM and CDR2 is ANQGSEA. V lost 7 bases to trimming and J lost 4 bases; unmatched junction nucleotides: 9. This CDR3 has 14 residues. The CDR3, as DNA: TGCAGCGCTCGAAAACAGGGGGGATACAATGAGCAGTTCTTC. It codes for CSARKQGGYNEQFF.

The CDR3 nucleotides read TGTGCCAGCAGCCAAAAAGGGGGTTTGATCGGCTACACCTTC. Protein: CASSQKGGLIGYTF. The rearrangement joins TRBV3-1 (or the pseudogene TRBV3-2) to TRBJ1-2, with D possibly TRBD1 on 6 matching bases. CDR1 and CDR2 from the germline V gene are LGHDT and YNNKEL (reference sequence). The CDR3 runs 14 residues. V was clipped by 2 bases and J by 8 bases, with 15 bases between them.

This clone was seen just once. The chain links TRBV6-5 to TRBJ2-1, with D maybe TRBD1 (5 bases). The germline V and J ends were trimmed by 4 bases and 5 bases, with 12 bases remaining between them. This CDR3 is 14 amino acids long. Germline V lookup: CDR1 MNHEY, CDR2 SVGAGI. This CDR3 reads CASSFRQGNNEQFF. CDR3 DNA: TGTGCCAGCAGTTTCCGGCAGGGAAACAATGAGCAGTTCTTC.

This clone was counted a single time. The chain uses TRBV4-3 and TRBJ2-1, with a tentative D call TRBD2 (6 bases). Trimming took off 1 base at V and 8 bases at J, with 21 bases between the two ends. This CDR3 is 17 amino acids long. CDR1 is LGHNA, CDR2 YSLEER, per germline. As DNA, the CDR3 is TGCGCCAGCAGCCAAGCCCCAACTAGCAGTGCTACCCATGAGCAGTTCTTC. Its translation: CASSQAPTSSATHEQFF.

This chain connects TRBV5-6 to TRBJ1-5, with 10 bases identical to TRBD1. The V gene end was trimmed by 2 bases and the J gene end by 1 base; junction bases not matched to a gene: 3. The CDR3 spans 16 residues. Per the germline V gene, CDR1 is SGHDT and CDR2 is YYEEEE. The CDR3 sequence is CASSFRTGGSNQPQHF. Written as DNA, the CDR3 is TGTGCCAGCAGCTTCAGGACAGGGGGGAGCAATCAGCCCCAGCATTTT.

The chain employs TRBV29-1 and TRBJ1-1; 10 nucleotides agree with TRBD1. The CDR3 runs 14 residues. Germline V gene data show CDR1 as SQVTM and CDR2 as ANQGSEA. V dropped 7 bases and J dropped 8; count of bases not matched to a gene: 13. CDR3 protein: CSASGTGAAPEAFF. The CDR3 DNA is TGCAGCGCCTCAGGGACAGGGGCAGCCCCGGAAGCTTTCTTT.

The rearrangement uses TRBV2 and TRBJ1-6; D is ambiguous. CDR3 length: 13 amino acids. Between the trimmed V and J ends, which lost 8 bases and 5 bases, there was a span of 10 bases. Germline CDR1 reads SNHLY; CDR2 reads FYNNEI. CDR3 loop: CASARRDNSPLHF. CDR3 sequence (DNA): TGTGCCAGCGCGAGACGGGATAATTCACCCCTCCACTTT.